One sample yielded the 26 T cell receptor beta chains listed below, sequenced in a study of shared clonotypes between healthy human individuals (TCRdb year 2020). The library was generated by the immunoSEQ multiplex PCR assay. This is the immuneACCESS table as TCRdb keeps it, with only in-frame sequences that have V and J called. A part of the clones is gone; compared with another copy, unresolved V genes explain less than half, and the rest is unexplained. Across this sample there are millions of clones, with 85% to 95% seen only once. The ten largest account for roughly 0.13% of the sample. Sequencing used naive CD4+ T cells sorted from blood. The meaning of the sample's cell subset or site label: CD45RA+ positively selected. These receptors were obtained from a man between 18 and 29 years old in good health.

This clone was recorded only once. The chain joins TRBV18 to TRBJ1-1; D unclear. This CDR3 is 14 amino acids long. CDR1 KGHSH and CDR2 LQKENI come from the germline V gene. V lost 6 bases and J 1 base, leaving 12 bases between the germline ends. In DNA, the CDR3 is TGTGCCAGCTCTTACGGACGGGAGAACACTGAAGCTTTCTTT. Translated: CASSYGRENTEAFF.

This chain connects TRBV12-5 to TRBJ2-3; the D gene is possibly TRBD1 (6 bases). The length of the CDR3 is 14 residues. Deletions cut 5 bases from V and 7 bases from J, with 16 bases between. CDR1 and CDR2 (germline): LGHNT, FRNRAP. CDR3 loop: CASGIQGVKHTQYF. The CDR3 DNA sequence: TGTGCTAGTGGTATACAGGGAGTTAAACATACGCAGTATTTT.

The chain combines TRBV5-6 with TRBJ2-5, with 11 bases identical to TRBD2. Germline CDR1 is SGHDT and CDR2 is YYEEEE. This CDR3 spans 17 amino acids. V lost 1 base, J lost 3 bases, and 8 bases stayed unmatched. The CDR3 protein is CASSLYSLAGGKETQYF. The CDR3 nucleotides are TGTGCCAGCAGCTTGTATTCCCTAGCGGGAGGTAAAGAGACCCAGTACTTC.

The V call is TRBV27, the J call TRBJ2-7; D is unresolved. The CDR3 spans 14 residues. Germline CDR1 MNHEY, CDR2 SMNVEV (reference sequence). V gave up 0 bases and J gave up 1 base, with 7 bases separating them. This CDR3 reads CASSLSYGSYEQYF. In DNA form, the CDR3 reads TGTGCCAGCAGTTTATCCTACGGGTCCTACGAGCAGTACTTC.

The chain has TRBV7-2 and TRBJ2-3; 7 bases are shared with TRBD1. The CDR3 is 12 residues long. The germline CDR1 and CDR2 sequences are SGHTA and FQGNSA. J gave up 14 bases and V 5 bases, and 10 bases lay outside the gene matches. DNA of the CDR3: TGTGCCAGCAGCAAGGGGGCCAAAGGTTGGTATTTT. Encoded protein: CASSKGAKGWYF.

This clone was detected once. V and J are TRBV6-1 and TRBJ2-7; no clear D. The germline V and J ends were trimmed by 1 base and 1 base, with 11 bases remaining between them. The germline CDR1 and CDR2 sequences are MNHNS and SASEGT. CDR3 length: 15 amino acids. In nucleotides, the CDR3 is TGTGCCAGCAGTGAAGTGCCTAGTGGTTCCTACGAGCAGTACTTC. It translates to CASSEVPSGSYEQYF.

The rearrangement joins TRBV7-2 to TRBJ1-5; D gene unclear. From germline, CDR1 is SGHTA and CDR2 FQGNSA. The CDR3 totals 14 residues. The V gene lost 5 bases and the J gene lost 0 bases, with 8 bases spanning the gap. CDR3 loop: CASSQQNSNQPQHF. CDR3 nucleotide sequence: TGTGCCAGCAGCCAACAAAATAGCAATCAGCCCCAGCATTTT.

CDR3 sequence: CASSLGTAEAFF. In DNA form, the CDR3 reads TGTGCCAGCAGCCTCGGGACAGCTGAAGCTTTCTTT. The rearrangement links TRBV11-3 to TRBJ1-1; 7 bases fit TRBD1. The CDR3 has 12 residues. Losses at the gene ends were 5 bases for V and 6 bases for J; bases not matched to a gene: 3. Germline V CDR1 and CDR2: SGHNT, YENEEA.

This rearrangement joins TRBV4-1 to TRBJ2-1, with D unclear. The CDR3 extends over 16 amino acids. Trimming shortened V by 0 bases and J by 9 bases, and 18 bases separated the two germline ends. Germline loops: CDR1 MGHRA, CDR2 YSYEKL. CDR3 amino acids: CASSQDDSARRIEQFF. CDR3 sequence (DNA): TGCGCCAGCAGCCAAGATGATTCCGCTAGGCGGATTGAGCAGTTCTTC.

This chain uses TRBV5-1 with TRBJ2-1, with 7 bases matching TRBD1. There are 15 residues in the CDR3. CDR1 and CDR2 (germline): SGHRS, YFSETQ. Trimming at V came to 6 bases and at J to 4 bases, leaving 10 bases not matched to a gene. The CDR3 sequence: CASTLDGTEYNEQFF. The CDR3 DNA follows: TGCGCCAGCACCCTAGACGGGACAGAGTACAATGAGCAGTTCTTC.

The rearrangement joins TRBV10-2 to TRBJ2-7; tentative D call: TRBD2 (5 bases). Germline V gives CDR1 WSHSY, CDR2 SAAADI. The CDR3 is 13 amino acids. V was trimmed by 6 bases and J by 7 bases, leaving 16 bases between them. CDR3 nucleotides: TGCGCCAGCAGGTGGCGCGAGGGTGGGGAGCAGTACTTC. As protein: CASRWREGGEQYF.

This clone was detected once. This same CDR3 is encoded by further DNA sequences in the sample. The V call is TRBV7-6, the J call TRBJ2-7; D uncertain. The CDR3 length is 12 residues. Germline CDR1 reads SGHVS; CDR2 reads FNYEAQ. Trimming left V 1 base short and J 2 bases short, with 3 bases between. Here the CDR3 reads CASSLVPYEQYF. The CDR3 DNA is TGTGCCAGCAGCTTAGTCCCCTACGAGCAGTACTTC.

A single count supports this clone. The gene calls are TRBV15 and TRBJ2-1; TRBD2 matches 11 bases. The germline V gene has CDR1 LNHNV and CDR2 YYDKDF (reference sequence). The CDR3 contains 15 residues. The trim removed 1 base at V and 9 bases at J, leaving 5 bases unmatched. The CDR3 DNA is TGTGCCACCAGCAGAGCACTAGCGGGAGTGGTTGAGCAGTTCTTC. This sequence encodes CATSRALAGVVEQFF. The variable domain in full, completed from reference TRBV15 and TRBJ2-1, reads DAMVIQNPRYQVTQFGKPVTLSCSQTLNHNVMYWYQQKSSQAPKLLFHYYDKDFNNEADTPDNFQSRRPNTSFCFLDIRSPGLGDTAMYLCATSRALAGVVEQFFGPGTRLTVL.

The CDR3 reads CASAVTENTEAFF. Written as DNA, the CDR3 is TGTGCCAGTGCGGTGACAGAGAACACTGAAGCTTTCTTT. The gene calls are TRBV19 and TRBJ1-1, with D tentatively TRBD1 (5 bases). The CDR3 loop spans 13 amino acids. Per the germline V gene, CDR1 is LNHDA and CDR2 is SQIVND (reference sequence). Deletions cut 8 bases from V and 1 base from J, with 11 bases between. Variable domain in full (rest from reference TRBV19 and TRBJ1-1): DGGITQSPKYLFRKEGQNVTLSCEQNLNHDAMYWYRQDPGQGLRLIYYSQIVNDFQKGDIAEGYSVSREKKESFPLTVTSAQKNPTAFYLCASAVTENTEAFFGQGTRLTVV.

V and J are TRBV5-4 and TRBJ2-3, with TRBD2 matching over 9 bases. The ends lost 4 bases at V and 10 bases at J; junction bases unmatched: 13. The CDR3 is made up of 15 amino acids. The V gene's germline CDR1 is SGHNT and CDR2 YYREEE (reference sequence). CDR3 DNA sequence: TGTGCCAGCAGCCCCCCGGGACTAGCCGACTCGGCGCAGTATTTT. Protein sequence: CASSPPGLADSAQYF.

This clone was counted once. The chain couples TRBV7-2 to TRBJ2-3, with D possibly matching TRBD2 (6 bases). There are 15 residues in the CDR3. Germline V lookup: CDR1 SGHTA, CDR2 FQGNSA. V lost 1 base and J lost 3, with 11 bases in between. The chain's CDR3 is CASSLGGRGTDTQYF. The CDR3, as DNA: TGTGCCAGCAGCTTAGGGGGTCGGGGGACAGATACGCAGTATTTT. Based on the CDR3 plus reference TRBV7-2 and TRBJ2-3, the full variable domain is GAGVSQSPSNKVTEKGKDVELRCDPISGHTALYWYRQSLGQGLEFLIYFQGNSAPDKSGLPSDRFSAERTGGSVSTLTIQRTQQEDSAVYLCASSLGGRGTDTQYFGPGTRLTVL.

This chain joins TRBV7-8 and TRBJ2-5; 7 bases are a match to TRBD1. With V trimmed by 4 bases and J by 3 bases, 11 bases remained unmatched. Germline lookup yields CDR1 SGHVS and CDR2 FQNEAQ. This CDR3 is 16 amino acids long. For the CDR3, the DNA is TGTGCCAGCAGCTCGTGGGACAGAAAGGAAAAAGAGACCCAGTACTTC. It encodes CASSSWDRKEKETQYF.

The chain employs TRBV19 and TRBJ2-1, with 7 bases aligning to TRBD2. The CDR3 loop spans 15 amino acids. Germline CDR1 reads LNHDA; CDR2 reads SQIVND (reference sequence). V trimming: 5 bases; J trimming: 3 bases; junction bases outside the gene matches: 7. CDR3 DNA: TGTGCCAGTAGTTGGGGAGGGGAGGGCTACAATGAGCAGTTCTTC. Residues: CASSWGGEGYNEQFF.

V gene TRBV11-3 combines with J gene TRBJ2-6; TRBD2 matches 7 bases. V was clipped by 1 base and J by 2 bases; unmatched bases: 2. CDR1 and CDR2 (germline): SGHNT, YENEEA. The CDR3 extends over 16 amino acids. For the CDR3, the DNA is TGTGCCAGCAGCTTAGGGGGAGGGACTGGGGCCAACGTCCTGACTTTC. It yields the protein CASSLGGGTGANVLTF.

The chain uses TRBV5-8 and TRBJ2-1; the match to TRBD2 covers 10 bases. The CDR3 has 17 amino acids. Losses at the gene ends were 1 base for V and 7 bases for J; bases not matched to a gene: 11. Germline V gene data show CDR1 as SGHTS and CDR2 as YDEGEE. The CDR3 coding sequence is TGTGCCAGCAGCTTGAAACAGCGGGGGGGCCGTCTTAATGAGCAGTTCTTC. This encodes CASSLKQRGGRLNEQFF.

A word on this clone: Different DNA sequences within this sample yield the same CDR3. The chain couples TRBV30 to TRBJ2-2; D is ambiguous. V dropped 0 bases and J dropped 4 bases, with 6 bases sitting between them. The CDR3 sequence is 13 residues long. Germline V gene lookup returns CDR1 GTSNPN and CDR2 SVGIG (reference sequence). The CDR3 loop reads CAWSVLGTGELFF. The CDR3, as DNA: TGTGCCTGGAGTGTACTTGGCACCGGGGAGCTGTTTTTT.

The V and J genes are TRBV5-1 and TRBJ2-5, with TRBD2 matching over 8 bases. V shed 0 bases and J 2 bases; nucleotides not matched to a gene: 6. In germline, CDR1 is SGHRS, CDR2 YFSETQ. This CDR3 is 16 amino acids long. CDR3 residues: CASSLAGGSTQETQYF. DNA for the CDR3: TGCGCCAGCAGCTTGGCGGGGGGGTCGACACAAGAGACCCAGTACTTC.

The rearrangement links TRBV28 to TRBJ1-5; TRBD1 might be the D (6 bases). CDR3 length equals 15 residues. V gave up 3 bases and J gave up 4 bases, with 13 bases separating them. CDR1 and CDR2 from the germline V gene are MDHEN and SYDVKM. The chain's CDR3 is CASSFNDRINQPQHF. The CDR3 DNA is TGTGCCAGCAGTTTTAATGACAGGATAAATCAGCCCCAGCATTTT.

As for this clone: Different DNA sequences within this sample yield the same CDR3. The chain joins TRBV10-3 to TRBJ1-2; D may be TRBD1 (5 bases). Germline V gene data show CDR1 as ENHRY and CDR2 as SYGVKD. V shed 4 bases and J shed 7 bases, with 10 bases lying between them. CDR3 length equals 12 residues. As DNA, the CDR3 is TGTGCCATCAGTGGTCAGGGAACTGGCTACACCTTC. This encodes CAISGQGTGYTF.

V gene TRBV4-3 combines with J gene TRBJ1-1, with D unclear. Trimming removed 0 bases from V and 1 base from J, with 6 bases in between. Looked up from germline, CDR1 is LGHNA and CDR2 is YSLEER. The CDR3 length is 14 residues. CDR3 amino acids: CASSQEWGNTEAFF. The CDR3 bases are TGCGCCAGCAGCCAAGAATGGGGGAACACTGAAGCTTTCTTT.

The chain uses TRBV30 and TRBJ1-1, with a weak D call TRBD1 (5 bases). V shed 0 bases and J shed 6 bases, with 11 bases lying between them. The CDR3 covers 13 residues. Per the germline V gene, CDR1 is GTSNPN and CDR2 is SVGIG (reference sequence). The CDR3 DNA sequence: TGTGCCTGGAGTGTACGACAGTCTGCTGAAGCTTTCTTT. Translated: CAWSVRQSAEAFF. Drawing the rest from reference TRBV30 and TRBJ1-1, the complete variable domain is SQTIHQWPATLVQPVGSPLSLECTVEGTSNPNLYWYRQAAGRGLQLLFYSVGIGQISSEVPQNLSASRPQDRQFILSSKKLLLSDSGFYLCAWSVRQSAEAFFGQGTRLTVV.